This TCR beta chain was captured by sequencing in a study of T cell repertoires in cytomegalovirus infection. TCRdb fed the reads into MiXCR, producing one record per CDR3 protein. The repertoire holds approximately 490,000 distinct CDR3 sequences, with about 11% as singletons. This clonotype was detected ten times or more. This clonotype was sampled from a human donor in good health (CMV status not recorded). Some clones in this sample may be carry-over from other donors' samples. The sample was PBMCs.

CDR3 region: CASSPFKNNDEQYF. CDR3 bases: TGTGCCAGCTCACCCTTTAAAAACAACGACGAGCAGTACTTC. This chain joins TRBV18 and TRBJ2-7; D call uncertain. Germline-derived CDR1 and CDR2 are KGHSH and LQKENI. Trimming removed 3 bases from V and 5 bases from J, with 14 bases in between. The CDR3 totals 14 residues. The variable domain in full, completed from reference TRBV18 and TRBJ2-7, reads NAGVMQNPRHLVRRRGQEARLRCSPMKGHSHVYWYRQLPEEGLKFMVYLQKENIIDESGMPKERFSAEFPKEGPSILRIQQVVRGDSAAYFCASSPFKNNDEQYFGPGTRLTVT.